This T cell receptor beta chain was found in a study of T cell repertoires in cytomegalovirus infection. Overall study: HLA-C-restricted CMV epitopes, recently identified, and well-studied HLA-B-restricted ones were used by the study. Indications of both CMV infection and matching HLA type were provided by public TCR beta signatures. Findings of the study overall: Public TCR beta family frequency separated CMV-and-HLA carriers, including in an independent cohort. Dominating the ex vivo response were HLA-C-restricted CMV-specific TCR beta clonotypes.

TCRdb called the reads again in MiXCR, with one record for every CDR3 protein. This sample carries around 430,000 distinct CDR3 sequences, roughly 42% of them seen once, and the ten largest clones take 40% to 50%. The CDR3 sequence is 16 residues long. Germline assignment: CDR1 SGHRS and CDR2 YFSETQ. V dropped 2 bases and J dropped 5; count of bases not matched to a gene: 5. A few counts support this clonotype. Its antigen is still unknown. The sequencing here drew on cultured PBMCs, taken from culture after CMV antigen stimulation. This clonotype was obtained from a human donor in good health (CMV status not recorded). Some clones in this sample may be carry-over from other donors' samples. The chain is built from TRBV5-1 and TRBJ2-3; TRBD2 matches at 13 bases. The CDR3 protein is CASSFAGTSGEDTQYF. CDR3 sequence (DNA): TGCGCCAGCAGCTTCGCCGGGACTAGCGGGGAAGATACGCAGTATTTT.